This TCR beta chain was recovered during a study of CD8 T cells in ankylosing spondylitis. Findings and limits, study-wide: Clones tied to disease were said to be significantly enriched in matched ankylosing spondylitis synovial fluid. A motif in TCR beta, a set of eight or nine highly homologous variants, appeared characteristic of ankylosing spondylitis blood.

This clonotype was observed many times. Its antigen is not identified. V was trimmed by 6 bases and J by 5 bases, leaving 17 bases between them. The CDR3 consists of 14 residues. TCRdb reprocessed the 5' RACE reads via MiXCR and lists one record per CDR3 protein. The profile shows around 150,000 distinct CDR3 sequences, 6% to 8.5% of them singletons. Material for sequencing was blood, either unsorted or a sorted T cell fraction (not recorded which). J is TRBJ2-7 and V is TRBV12-3 or TRBV12-4; a possible D gene is TRBD2 (6 bases). The clonotype was recovered from a female donor with ankylosing spondylitis or in good health (not recorded which). The CDR3 sequence is CASSFLAIVDEQYF. CDR3 DNA: TGTGCCAGCAGCTTCCTAGCGATTGTCGACGAGCAGTACTTC.